The clone carrying this TCR beta chain was picked up many times. The entry originates in a study of T-cell reconstitution after alpha-beta-depleted transplantation in children. Germline assignment: CDR1 SGHTA and CDR2 FQGNSA. The V end lost 4 bases, the J end lost 5 bases, and 20 bases lay between the germline ends. The CDR3 length is 16 residues. Unique molecular identifiers were used in preparing the TCRbeta library. TCRdb re-called the PCR reads with MiXCR, one entry per CDR3 protein. The data show approximately 240,000 distinct CDR3 sequences, with more than 7.5% seen just once and 5% to 6% held by the top ten.

This clonotype was obtained from a human donor who donated a stem cell graft to a child with SCID. This material consisted of PBMCs from the stem cell graft donor, taken from the stem cell graft. V is TRBV7-2 and J is TRBJ1-1; D is ambiguous. This CDR3 is CASSSPPAAPWTEAFF. For the CDR3, the DNA is TGTGCCAGCAGCTCTCCCCCCGCGGCGCCCTGGACTGAAGCTTTCTTT.